The 26 T cell receptor beta chains below come from one sample, sequenced in a study of T-cell memory formation after mild COVID-19. TCRdb fed the 5' RACE reads into MiXCR, producing one record per CDR3 protein. The data show about 240,000 distinct CDR3 sequences, 8% to 10% seen once. Sequenced: PBMCs or a T cell subset sorted from them (not recorded which). The receptor source for this set is a man aged 18-30 years who had mild COVID-19 (a few samples of this study predate the infection). Cell type and time point are not known.

This clonotype has only a few counts. This chain links TRBV11-2 with TRBJ1-1; weak D call: TRBD1 (5 bases). Germline CDR1 and CDR2: SGHAT and FQNNGV. V lost 4 bases and J lost 8, with 5 bases in between. The CDR3 spans 10 residues. In nucleotides, the CDR3 is TGTGCCAGCAGCTCAGGGGAAGCTTTCTTT. Translating gives CASSSGEAFF.

The V gene is TRBV7-9, the J gene TRBJ2-7, with 8 bases fitting TRBD1. CDR3 length: 15 residues. Germline CDR1 and CDR2: SEHNR and FQNEAQ (reference sequence). The junction had 13 bases not matched to a gene; V was cut back by 9 bases and J by 3 bases. The CDR3 reads CARLRQGKEGYEQYF. The DNA for the CDR3 is TGTGCCAGGTTGAGACAGGGGAAGGAGGGCTACGAGCAGTACTTC.

This clonotype was observed a handful of times. The rearrangement joins TRBV28 to TRBJ2-3; 12 nucleotides align to TRBD1. V shed 10 bases and J 0 bases; nucleotides not matched to a gene: 11. The V gene's germline CDR1 is MDHEN and CDR2 SYDVKM. The CDR3 runs to 17 residues. The CDR3: CATRPGQGARSTDTQYF. Here the CDR3 DNA reads TGTGCCACAAGACCGGGACAGGGGGCTCGTAGCACAGATACGCAGTATTTT.

V is TRBV5-6 and J is TRBJ1-2; TRBD1 aligns across 8 bases. The CDR3 length is 16 residues. The germline V gene encodes CDR1 SGHDT and CDR2 YYEEEE. With V trimmed by 4 bases and J by 1 base, 9 bases remained unmatched. In nucleotides, the CDR3 is TGTGCCAGCAGCGCCCCGGGACAGGCGATTAACTATGGCTACACCTTC. The encoded protein is CASSAPGQAINYGYTF.

In its sample, this clonotype was seen a few times. This chain links TRBV20-1 with TRBJ2-5; 7 bases match TRBD2. CDR3 length: 17 residues. The V segment lost 2 bases and the J segment 2 bases; nucleotides outside the gene matches: 14. CDR1 and CDR2 from the germline V gene are DFQATT and SNEGSKA (reference sequence). The CDR3 loop reads CSARSLRVAGEQETQYF. The DNA for the CDR3 is TGCAGTGCTAGATCCTTGAGGGTAGCGGGCGAGCAAGAGACCCAGTACTTC.

V is TRBV7-2 and J is TRBJ2-5; D gene uncertain. V lost 3 bases and J lost 2, with 7 bases in between. CDR1 and CDR2 from the germline V gene are SGHTA and FQGNSA. CDR3 size: 13 residues. The CDR3: CASSFQQQETQYF. CDR3 coding DNA: TGTGCCAGCAGCTTTCAACAGCAAGAGACCCAGTACTTC.

V gene TRBV12-3 or TRBV12-4 combines with J gene TRBJ1-5; D ambiguous. V was trimmed by 2 bases and J by 7 bases, leaving 9 bases between them. This CDR3 is built from 13 residues. CDR3 region: CASSLSLWQPQHF. In nucleotides, the CDR3 is TGTGCCAGCAGTTTATCGCTGTGGCAGCCCCAGCATTTT.

The chain couples TRBV5-8 to TRBJ2-7, with D possibly matching TRBD1 (5 bases). The CDR3 loop spans 15 amino acids. Germline V lookup: CDR1 SGHTS, CDR2 YDEGEE. The V end was cut by 0 bases, the J end by 2 bases, with 12 bases between. CDR3 DNA sequence: TGTGCCAGCAGCTTGGAGGCAGGGTGGACCTACGAGCAGTACGTC. Residues: CASSLEAGWTYEQYV.

This clonotype was seen at least ten times. The chain links TRBV5-1 to TRBJ2-1; D is perhaps TRBD2 (5 bases). Germline V lookup: CDR1 SGHRS, CDR2 YFSETQ. Trimming took 1 base from V and 1 from J, leaving 12 bases between them. This CDR3 has 16 amino acids. CDR3 in amino acids: CASSLHGGISYNEQFF. The CDR3 bases are TGCGCCAGCAGCTTGCACGGAGGAATTTCCTACAATGAGCAGTTCTTC.

The rearrangement links TRBV5-1 to TRBJ1-6, with a tentative D call TRBD1 (5 bases). There are 13 residues in the CDR3. Trimming took off 8 bases at V and 7 bases at J, with 13 bases between the two ends. Germline loops: CDR1 SGHRS, CDR2 YFSETQ. CDR3 in DNA: TGCGCCAGTACCGGGGGGGAGAATTCACCCCTCCACTTT. Encoded protein: CASTGGENSPLHF.

This chain uses TRBV5-1 with TRBJ2-7, with 8 positions matching TRBD2. V trimming: 4 bases; J trimming: 3 bases; junction bases outside the gene matches: 12. The germline CDR1 and CDR2 sequences are SGHRS and YFSETQ. This CDR3 is 16 amino acids long. The CDR3 spells CASSVTSSGWGYEQYF. CDR3 bases: TGCGCCAGCAGCGTCACTTCTAGCGGGTGGGGCTACGAGCAGTACTTC.

This clonotype has only a few counts. This chain joins TRBV20-1 and TRBJ1-5; D not certain. The length of the CDR3 is 13 residues. Trimming cost V 3 bases and J 4 bases, with 10 bases left between them. From germline, CDR1 is DFQATT and CDR2 SNEGSKA (reference sequence). For the CDR3, the DNA is TGCAGTGCTAGGGACGGCCTTAATCAGCCCCAGCATTTT. It yields the protein CSARDGLNQPQHF.

V gene TRBV12-3 or TRBV12-4 combines with J gene TRBJ2-1, with a weak D call TRBD1 (5 bases). Trimming pared 6 bases from V and 8 bases from J, leaving 11 bases between. The CDR3 covers 12 residues. CDR3 protein: CASRTWGDEQFF. Written as DNA, the CDR3 is TGTGCCAGCAGGACCTGGGGCGATGAGCAGTTCTTC.

This clonotype was seen a few times. The chain carries TRBV5-1 and TRBJ2-6; D is ambiguous. The CDR3 spans 15 residues. The germline gives CDR1 SGHRS, CDR2 YFSETQ. The V gene lost 5 bases and the J gene lost 4 bases, with 13 bases spanning the gap. The CDR3 spells CASSPDHSGANVLTF. CDR3 coding DNA: TGCGCCAGCAGTCCGGACCATTCAGGGGCCAACGTCCTGACTTTC.

The V gene is TRBV7-9, the J gene TRBJ2-2; possibly TRBD1 for D (6 bases). V lost 10 bases and J lost 7, with 19 bases in between. The CDR3 contains 14 residues. Germline values: CDR1 SEHNR, CDR2 FQNEAQ (reference sequence). This CDR3 reads CATVNFQGFGELFF. In DNA, the CDR3 is TGTGCCACCGTGAACTTCCAGGGGTTCGGGGAGCTGTTTTTT. The full variable domain, completed using reference TRBV7-9 and TRBJ2-2, is DTGVSQNPRHKITKRGQNVTFRCDPISEHNRLYWYRQTLGQGPEFLTYFQNEAQLEKSRLLSDRFSAERPKGSFSTLEIQRTEQGDSAMYLCATVNFQGFGELFFGEGSRLTVL.

This clonotype was observed a handful of times. The J gene is TRBJ2-5, the V gene TRBV27, with 13 bases matching TRBD2. Germline V gene sequence: CDR1 MNHEY, CDR2 SMNVEV (reference sequence). The CDR3 runs to 15 residues. J gave up 2 bases and V 6 bases, and 3 bases lay outside the gene matches. The CDR3 DNA follows: TGTGCCAGCAGCAAACTAGCGGGGGGGCAAGAGACCCAGTACTTC. Protein product: CASSKLAGGQETQYF.

In its sample, this clonotype was seen a few times. V is TRBV12-3 or TRBV12-4 and J is TRBJ2-7; TRBD1 might be the D (5 bases). V lost 4 bases and J lost 4, with 14 bases in between. This CDR3 comprises 14 residues. CDR3 in amino acids: CASSSTERRYEQYF. Written as DNA, the CDR3 is TGTGCCAGCAGTTCGACAGAGAGGCGGTACGAGCAGTACTTC.

This chain connects TRBV6-5 to TRBJ2-7; D is ambiguous. Deletions cut 0 bases from V and 3 bases from J, with 12 bases between. This CDR3 spans 15 amino acids. Germline loops: CDR1 MNHEY, CDR2 SVGAGI. CDR3 DNA sequence: TGTGCCAGCAGTTACTCGATAGGTGGAATCTACGAGCAGTACTTC. It codes for CASSYSIGGIYEQYF.

The chain combines TRBV12-3 or TRBV12-4 with TRBJ1-5; possible D gene TRBD1, 5 bases. This CDR3 spans 13 amino acids. The V end was cut by 6 bases, the J end by 4 bases, with 10 bases between. CDR3 in DNA: TGTGCCAGCAGCCGGGGGGAAAATCAGCCCCAGCATTTT. It codes for CASSRGENQPQHF.

Only a few counts were recorded for this clonotype. This rearrangement joins TRBV19 to TRBJ2-1, with a possible D match to TRBD1 (6 bases). Germline V gene data show CDR1 as LNHDA and CDR2 as SQIVND (reference sequence). The ends were cut back, 5 bases at V and 12 bases at J, with 17 bases in the middle. The CDR3 has 13 residues. The CDR3 sequence is CASSVTGTLWQFF. The DNA of the CDR3 is TGTGCCAGTAGTGTCACAGGGACCTTGTGGCAGTTCTTC.

In this sample, this clonotype turned up many times. The chain carries TRBV19 and TRBJ2-7; D is undetermined. This CDR3 comprises 13 residues. CDR1 LNHDA and CDR2 SQIVND come from the germline V gene (reference sequence). V was shortened by 0 bases and J by 2 bases, with 5 bases between the two germline ends. In nucleotides, the CDR3 is TGTGCCAGTAGTATAGAGGGGACCTACGAGCAGTACTTC. It yields the protein CASSIEGTYEQYF.

This clonotype appeared a few times. The rearrangement links TRBV6-6 to TRBJ2-5; no reliable D call. V was shortened by 7 bases and J by 1 base, with 13 bases between the two germline ends. The germline V gene encodes CDR1 MNHNY and CDR2 SVGAGI (reference sequence). CDR3 size: 14 residues. The chain's CDR3 is CASTHGLLQETQYF. CDR3 nucleotides: TGTGCCAGCACCCACGGGCTACTCCAAGAGACCCAGTACTTC.

This clonotype was detected only a few times. This chain connects TRBV12-3 or TRBV12-4 to TRBJ2-2, with D possibly being TRBD2 (6 bases). V gave up 6 bases and J gave up 2 bases, with 10 bases separating them. The CDR3 extends over 14 amino acids. CDR3 bases: TGTGCCAGCAGGGAGGGTACTAACACCGGGGAGCTGTTTTTT. Translated, it gives CASREGTNTGELFF.

This sequence joins TRBV29-1 and TRBJ2-5; 9 nucleotides line up with TRBD2. Germline V lookup: CDR1 SQVTM, CDR2 ANQGSEA. The CDR3 has 14 residues. J gave up 2 bases and V 1 base, and 2 bases lay outside the gene matches. CDR3 in amino acids: CSVEVAGVQETQYF. CDR3 DNA sequence: TGCAGCGTTGAAGTAGCGGGGGTTCAAGAGACCCAGTACTTC. Looking up the rest from reference TRBV29-1 and TRBJ2-5 gives the full variable domain: SAVISQKPSRDICQRGTSLTIQCQVDSQVTMMFWYRQQPGQSLTLIATANQGSEATYESGFVIDKFPISRPNLTFSTLTVSNMSPEDSSIYLCSVEVAGVQETQYFGPGTRLLVL.

The chain links TRBV2 to TRBJ1-4, with 7 positions matching TRBD1. Looked up from germline, CDR1 is SNHLY and CDR2 is FYNNEI. The length of the CDR3 is 14 residues. V gave up 6 bases and J gave up 8 bases; unmatched junction bases: 9. This chain's CDR3 is CASSLEQGEEKLFF. In nucleotides, the CDR3 is TGTGCCAGCAGCTTAGAGCAGGGGGAAGAAAAACTGTTTTTT.

In its sample, this clonotype was seen a few times. This rearrangement joins TRBV28 to TRBJ1-4; possibly TRBD1 for D (5 bases). CDR1 and CDR2 (germline): MDHEN, SYDVKM. The CDR3 is 15 residues long. Trimming took 4 bases from V and 3 from J, leaving 12 bases between them. The CDR3: CASSSGGRANEKLFF. CDR3 nucleotide sequence: TGTGCCAGCAGTTCCGGGGGTCGGGCTAATGAAAAACTGTTTTTT.